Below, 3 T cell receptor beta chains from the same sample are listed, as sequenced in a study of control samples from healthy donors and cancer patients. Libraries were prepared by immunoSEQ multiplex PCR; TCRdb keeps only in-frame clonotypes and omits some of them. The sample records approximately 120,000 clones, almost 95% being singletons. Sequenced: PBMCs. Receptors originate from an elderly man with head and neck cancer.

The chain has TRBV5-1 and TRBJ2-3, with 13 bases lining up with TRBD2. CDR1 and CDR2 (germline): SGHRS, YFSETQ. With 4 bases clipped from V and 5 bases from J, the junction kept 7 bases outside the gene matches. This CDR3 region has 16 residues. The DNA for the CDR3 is TGCGCCAGCAGCGCCCGGACTAGCGGGGGAGGAGATACGCAGTATTTT. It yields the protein CASSARTSGGGDTQYF. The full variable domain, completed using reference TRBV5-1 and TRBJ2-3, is KAGVTQTPRYLIKTRGQQVTLSCSPISGHRSVSWYQQTPGQGLQFLFEYFSETQRNKGNFPGRFSGRQFSNSRSEMNVSTLELGDSALYLCASSARTSGGGDTQYFGPGTRLTVL.

The CDR3 loop is CSGLSRSGHNYGYTF. In DNA, the CDR3 is TGCAGCGGACTTTCGAGGTCGGGACATAACTATGGCTACACCTTC. The J gene is TRBJ1-2, the V gene TRBV29-1; TRBD1 might be the D (6 bases). V lost 7 bases to trimming and J lost 1 base, with 19 bases between them. The CDR3 spans 15 residues. Germline V lookup: CDR1 SQVTM, CDR2 ANQGSEA.

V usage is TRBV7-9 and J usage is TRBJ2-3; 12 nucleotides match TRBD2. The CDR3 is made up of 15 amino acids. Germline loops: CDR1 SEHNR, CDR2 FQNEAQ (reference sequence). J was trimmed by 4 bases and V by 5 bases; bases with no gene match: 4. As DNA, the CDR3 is TGTGCCAGCAGCCCCCTAGCGGGGGGGGCAGATACGCAGTATTTT. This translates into CASSPLAGGADTQYF.